This entry features one T cell receptor beta chain sequence. What it recognizes is unknown. The V gene end was trimmed by 5 bases and the J gene end by 7 bases; junction bases not matched to a gene: 7. Germline V gives CDR1 LNHDA, CDR2 SQIVND (reference sequence). The CDR3 contains 15 residues. Assay used: immunoSEQ multiplex PCR; TCRdb lists only in-frame clones, some missing. Of some 170,000 clones in the sample, approximately 91% were seen once. This specimen comes from a study of T cell responses to AZD1222 COVID-19 vaccine. On the study more broadly: Pooled samples include second doses given at about 4 or 12 weeks. Whole-study results and caveats: Baseline serology detected seropositivity in only six or seven AZD1222 recipients.

J is TRBJ2-5 and V is TRBV19, with 13 bases lining up with TRBD2. The TCR comes from an adult in good health. Source: peripheral blood, taken on day 0 of AZD1222 vaccination. CDR3 amino acids: CASSELAGGQGTQYF. The CDR3 nucleotides are TGTGCCAGTAGTGAACTAGCGGGAGGGCAGGGGACCCAGTACTTC.